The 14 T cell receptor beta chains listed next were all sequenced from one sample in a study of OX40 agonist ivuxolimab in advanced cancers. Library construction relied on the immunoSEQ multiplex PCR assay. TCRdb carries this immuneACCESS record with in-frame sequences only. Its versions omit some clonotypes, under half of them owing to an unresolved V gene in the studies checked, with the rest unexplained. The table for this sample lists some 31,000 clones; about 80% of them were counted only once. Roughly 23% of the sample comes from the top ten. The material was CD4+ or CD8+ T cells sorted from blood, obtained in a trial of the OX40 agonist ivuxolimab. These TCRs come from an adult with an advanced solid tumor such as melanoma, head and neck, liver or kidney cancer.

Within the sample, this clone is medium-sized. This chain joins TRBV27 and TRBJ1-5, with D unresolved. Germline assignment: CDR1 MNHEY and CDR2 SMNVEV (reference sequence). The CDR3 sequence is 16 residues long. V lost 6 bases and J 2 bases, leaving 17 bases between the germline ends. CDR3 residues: CASSPFSVGGNQPQHF. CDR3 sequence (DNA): TGTGCCAGCAGCCCCTTCTCCGTAGGTGGCAATCAGCCCCAGCATTTT.

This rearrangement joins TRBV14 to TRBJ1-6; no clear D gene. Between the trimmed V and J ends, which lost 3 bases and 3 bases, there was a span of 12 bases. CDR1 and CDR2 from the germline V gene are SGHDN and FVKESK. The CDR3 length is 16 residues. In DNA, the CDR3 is TGTGCCAGCAGCCACGGAAAGATGGACTATAATTCACCCCTCCACTTT. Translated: CASSHGKMDYNSPLHF.

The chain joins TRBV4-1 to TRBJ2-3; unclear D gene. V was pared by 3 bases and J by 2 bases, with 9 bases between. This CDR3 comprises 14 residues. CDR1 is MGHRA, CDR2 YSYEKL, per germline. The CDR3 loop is CASSHTTATDTQYF. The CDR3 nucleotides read TGCGCCAGCAGCCATACCACAGCCACAGATACGCAGTATTTT.

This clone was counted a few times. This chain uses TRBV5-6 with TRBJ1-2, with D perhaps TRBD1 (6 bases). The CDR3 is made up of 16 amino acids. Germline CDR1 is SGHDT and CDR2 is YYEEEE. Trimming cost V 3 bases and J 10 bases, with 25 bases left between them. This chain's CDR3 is CASSSPLQGPGLPYTF. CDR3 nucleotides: TGTGCCAGCAGCTCCCCCCTACAGGGCCCCGGATTGCCCTACACCTTC. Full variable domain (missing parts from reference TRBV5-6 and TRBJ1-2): DAGVTQSPTHLIKTRGQQVTLRCSPKSGHDTVSWYQQALGQGPQFIFQYYEEEERQRGNFPDRFSGHQFPNYSSELNVNALLLGDSALYLCASSSPLQGPGLPYTFGSGTRLTVV.

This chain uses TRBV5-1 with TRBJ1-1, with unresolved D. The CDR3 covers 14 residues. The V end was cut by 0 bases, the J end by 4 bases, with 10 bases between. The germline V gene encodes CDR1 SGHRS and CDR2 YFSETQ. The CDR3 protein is CASSLGVDFTEAFF. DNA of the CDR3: TGCGCCAGCAGCTTGGGCGTGGATTTCACTGAAGCTTTCTTT.

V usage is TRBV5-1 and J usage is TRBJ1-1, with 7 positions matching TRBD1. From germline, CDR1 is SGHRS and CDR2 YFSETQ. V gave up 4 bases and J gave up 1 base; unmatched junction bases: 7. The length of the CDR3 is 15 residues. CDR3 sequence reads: CASSLNRGGNTEAFF. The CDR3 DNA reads TGCGCCAGCAGCCTAAACAGGGGAGGGAACACTGAAGCTTTCTTT.

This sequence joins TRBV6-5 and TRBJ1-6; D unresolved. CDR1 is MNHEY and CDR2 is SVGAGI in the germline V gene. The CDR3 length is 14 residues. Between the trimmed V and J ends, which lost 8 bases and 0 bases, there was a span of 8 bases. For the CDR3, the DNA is TGTGCCAGCCGTGAGAGCTCCTATAATTCACCCCTCCACTTT. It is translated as CASRESSYNSPLHF.

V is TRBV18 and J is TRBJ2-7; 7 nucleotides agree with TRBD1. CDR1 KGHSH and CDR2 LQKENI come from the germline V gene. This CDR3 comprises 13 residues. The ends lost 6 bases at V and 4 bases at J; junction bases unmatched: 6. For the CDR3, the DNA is TGTGCCAGCTCGCCGGGACAGATATACGAGCAGTACTTC. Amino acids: CASSPGQIYEQYF.

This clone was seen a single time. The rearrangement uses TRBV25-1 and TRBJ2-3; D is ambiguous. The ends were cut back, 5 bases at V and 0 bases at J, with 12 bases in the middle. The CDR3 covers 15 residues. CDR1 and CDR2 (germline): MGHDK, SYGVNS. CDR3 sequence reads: CASSPTGGSTDTQYF. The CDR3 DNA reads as TGTGCCAGCAGTCCTACGGGCGGAAGCACAGATACGCAGTATTTT.

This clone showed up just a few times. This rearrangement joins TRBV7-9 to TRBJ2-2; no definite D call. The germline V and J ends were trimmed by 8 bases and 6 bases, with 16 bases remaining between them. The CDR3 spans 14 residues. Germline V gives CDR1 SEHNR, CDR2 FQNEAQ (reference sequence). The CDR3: CASLLFLDSGELFF. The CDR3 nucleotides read TGTGCCAGCCTACTTTTTCTGGATTCCGGGGAGCTGTTTTTT.

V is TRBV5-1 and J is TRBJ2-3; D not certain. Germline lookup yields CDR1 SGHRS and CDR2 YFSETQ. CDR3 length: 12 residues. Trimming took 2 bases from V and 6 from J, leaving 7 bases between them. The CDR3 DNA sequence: TGCGCCAGCAGCTTTGGCGGCGATACGCAGTATTTT. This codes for CASSFGGDTQYF.

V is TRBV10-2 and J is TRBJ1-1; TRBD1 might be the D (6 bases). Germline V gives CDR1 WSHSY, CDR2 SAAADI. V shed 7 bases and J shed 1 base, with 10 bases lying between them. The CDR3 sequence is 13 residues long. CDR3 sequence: CASKGGGNTEAFF. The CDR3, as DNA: TGCGCCAGCAAGGGAGGGGGGAACACTGAAGCTTTCTTT.

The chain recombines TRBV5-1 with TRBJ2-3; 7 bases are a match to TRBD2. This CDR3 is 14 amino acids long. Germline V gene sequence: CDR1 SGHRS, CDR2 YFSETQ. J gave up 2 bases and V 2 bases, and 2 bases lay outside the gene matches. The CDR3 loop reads CASSLAGITDTQYF. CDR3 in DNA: TGCGCCAGCAGCTTAGCGGGGATCACAGATACGCAGTATTTT.

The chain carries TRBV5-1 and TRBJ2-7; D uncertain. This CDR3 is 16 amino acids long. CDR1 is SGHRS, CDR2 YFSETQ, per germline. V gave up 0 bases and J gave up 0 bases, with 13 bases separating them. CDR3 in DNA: TGCGCCAGCAGCTTGGAAGGTGTCGGAAGCTCCTACGAGCAGTACTTC. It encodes CASSLEGVGSSYEQYF.